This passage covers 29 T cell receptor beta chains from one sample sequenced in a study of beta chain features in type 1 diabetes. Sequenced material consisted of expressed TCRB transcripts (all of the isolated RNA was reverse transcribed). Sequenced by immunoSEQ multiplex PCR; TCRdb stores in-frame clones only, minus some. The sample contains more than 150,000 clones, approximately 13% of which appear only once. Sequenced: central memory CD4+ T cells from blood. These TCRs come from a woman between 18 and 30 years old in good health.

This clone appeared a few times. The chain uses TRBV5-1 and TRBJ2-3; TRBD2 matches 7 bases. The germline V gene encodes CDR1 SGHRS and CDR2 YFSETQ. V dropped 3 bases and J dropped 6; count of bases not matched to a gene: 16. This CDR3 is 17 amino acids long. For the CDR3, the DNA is TGCGCCAGCAGCTCCCCTTCGGGCGGGGGAGGATTCGATACGCAGTATTTT. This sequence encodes CASSSPSGGGGFDTQYF.

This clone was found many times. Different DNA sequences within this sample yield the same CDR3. The chain's CDR3 is CASSPTGDTEAFF. The CDR3 DNA follows: TGTGCCAGCTCACCGACAGGGGACACTGAAGCTTTCTTT. V gene TRBV18 combines with J gene TRBJ1-1; TRBD1 matches 8 bases. This CDR3 has 13 residues. Per the germline V gene, CDR1 is KGHSH and CDR2 is LQKENI. V was clipped by 3 bases and J by 3 bases; unmatched bases: 0. Variable domain in full (rest from reference TRBV18 and TRBJ1-1): NAGVMQNPRHLVRRRGQEARLRCSPMKGHSHVYWYRQLPEEGLKFMVYLQKENIIDESGMPKERFSAEFPKEGPSILRIQQVVRGDSAAYFCASSPTGDTEAFFGQGTRLTVV.

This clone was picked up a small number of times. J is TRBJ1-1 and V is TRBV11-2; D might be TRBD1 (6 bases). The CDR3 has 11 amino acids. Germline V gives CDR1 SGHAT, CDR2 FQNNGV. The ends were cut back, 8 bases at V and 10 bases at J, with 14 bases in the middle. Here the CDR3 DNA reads TGTGCCAGCGCCAGGGGCAGGACAGCTTTCTTT. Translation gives CASARGRTAFF.

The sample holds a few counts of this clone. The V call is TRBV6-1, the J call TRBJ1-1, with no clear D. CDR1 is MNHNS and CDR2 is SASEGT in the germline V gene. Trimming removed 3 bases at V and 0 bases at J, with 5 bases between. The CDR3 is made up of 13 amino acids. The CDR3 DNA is TGTGCCAGCAGTGAGACATTGAACACTGAAGCTTTCTTT. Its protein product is CASSETLNTEAFF.

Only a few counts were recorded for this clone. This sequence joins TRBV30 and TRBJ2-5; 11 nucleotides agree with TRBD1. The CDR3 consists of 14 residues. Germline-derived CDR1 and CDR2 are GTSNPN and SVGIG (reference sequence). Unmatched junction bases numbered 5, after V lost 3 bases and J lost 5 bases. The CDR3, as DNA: TGTGCCTGGAGCGGACAGGGGGCTGGGGAGACCCAGTACTTC. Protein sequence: CAWSGQGAGETQYF.

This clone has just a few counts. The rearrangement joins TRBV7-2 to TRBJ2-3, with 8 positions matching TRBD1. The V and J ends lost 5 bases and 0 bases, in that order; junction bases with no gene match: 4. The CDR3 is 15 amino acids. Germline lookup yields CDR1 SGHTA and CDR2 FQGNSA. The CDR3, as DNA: TGTGCCAGCAGCCGGGACAGGAGTAGCACAGATACGCAGTATTTT. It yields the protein CASSRDRSSTDTQYF.

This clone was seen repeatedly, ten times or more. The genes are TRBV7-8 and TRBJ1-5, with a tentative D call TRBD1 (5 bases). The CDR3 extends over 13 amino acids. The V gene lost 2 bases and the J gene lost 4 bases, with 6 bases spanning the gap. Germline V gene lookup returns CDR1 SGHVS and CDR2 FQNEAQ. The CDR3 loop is CASSLRGNQPQHF. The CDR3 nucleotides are TGTGCCAGCAGCTTAAGGGGTAATCAGCCCCAGCATTTT.

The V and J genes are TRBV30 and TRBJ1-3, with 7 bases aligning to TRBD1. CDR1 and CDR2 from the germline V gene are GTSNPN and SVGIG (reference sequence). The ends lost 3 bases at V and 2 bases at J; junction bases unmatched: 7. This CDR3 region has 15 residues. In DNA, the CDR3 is TGTGCCTGGAGGGGAGACAGGGTGGCTGGAAACACCATATATTTT. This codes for CAWRGDRVAGNTIYF.

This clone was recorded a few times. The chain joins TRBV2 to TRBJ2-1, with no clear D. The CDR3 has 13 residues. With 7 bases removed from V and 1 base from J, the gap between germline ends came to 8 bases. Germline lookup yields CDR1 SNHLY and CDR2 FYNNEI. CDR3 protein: CASTLESYNEQFF. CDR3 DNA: TGTGCCAGCACCCTAGAATCCTACAATGAGCAGTTCTTC. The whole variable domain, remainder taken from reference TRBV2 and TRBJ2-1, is EPEVTQTPSHQVTQMGQEVILRCVPISNHLYFYWYRQILGQKVEFLVSFYNNEISEKSEIFDDQFSVERPDGSNFTLKIRSTKLEDSAMYFCASTLESYNEQFFGPGTRLTVL.

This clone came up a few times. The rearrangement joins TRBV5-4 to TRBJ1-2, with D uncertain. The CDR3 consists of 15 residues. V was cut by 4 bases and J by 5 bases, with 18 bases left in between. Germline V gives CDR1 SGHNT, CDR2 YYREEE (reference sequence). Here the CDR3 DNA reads TGTGCCAGCAGCCTCGATTTGGAGGGATTATATGGCTACACCTTC. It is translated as CASSLDLEGLYGYTF.

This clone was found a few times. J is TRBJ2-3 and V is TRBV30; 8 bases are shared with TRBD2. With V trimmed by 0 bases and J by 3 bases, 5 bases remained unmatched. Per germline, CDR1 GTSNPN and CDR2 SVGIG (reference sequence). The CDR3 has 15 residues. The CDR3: CAWSVRSSGTDTQYF. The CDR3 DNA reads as TGTGCCTGGAGTGTAAGGTCTAGCGGGACAGATACGCAGTATTTT.

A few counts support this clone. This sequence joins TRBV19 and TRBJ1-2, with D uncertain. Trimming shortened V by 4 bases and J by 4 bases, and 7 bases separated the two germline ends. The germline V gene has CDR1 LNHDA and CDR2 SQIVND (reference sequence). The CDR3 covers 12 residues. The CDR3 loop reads CASSKRLYGYTF. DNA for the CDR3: TGTGCCAGTAGTAAGAGACTCTATGGCTACACCTTC.

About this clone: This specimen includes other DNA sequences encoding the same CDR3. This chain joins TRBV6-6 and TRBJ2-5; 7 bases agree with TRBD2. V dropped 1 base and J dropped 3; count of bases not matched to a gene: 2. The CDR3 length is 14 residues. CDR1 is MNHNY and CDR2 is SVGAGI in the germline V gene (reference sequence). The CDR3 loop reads CASSYWGGKETQYF. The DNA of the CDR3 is TGTGCCAGCAGTTACTGGGGGGGAAAAGAGACCCAGTACTTC.

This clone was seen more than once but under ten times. The DNA of the CDR3 is TGTGCCAGCAGCGGGTCTCGTAGGAGATACACCGGGGAGCTGTTTTTT. As protein: CASSGSRRRYTGELFF. The chain joins TRBV14 to TRBJ2-2; D gene unclear. Germline values: CDR1 SGHDN, CDR2 FVKESK. V lost 5 bases and J lost 3, with 16 bases in between. This CDR3 is 16 amino acids long. Together with reference TRBV14 and TRBJ2-2, the CDR3 gives the full variable domain: EAGVTQFPSHSVIEKGQTVTLRCDPISGHDNLYWYRRVMGKEIKFLLHFVKESKQDESGMPNNRFLAERTGGTYSTLKVQPAELEDSGVYFCASSGSRRRYTGELFFGEGSRLTVL.

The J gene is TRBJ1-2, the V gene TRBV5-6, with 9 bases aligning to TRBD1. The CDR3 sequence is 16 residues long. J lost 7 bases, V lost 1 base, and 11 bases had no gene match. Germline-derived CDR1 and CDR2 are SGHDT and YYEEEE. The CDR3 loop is CASSLYDRDREGGYTF. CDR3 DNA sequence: TGTGCCAGCAGCTTGTATGACCGGGACAGGGAGGGTGGCTACACCTTC.

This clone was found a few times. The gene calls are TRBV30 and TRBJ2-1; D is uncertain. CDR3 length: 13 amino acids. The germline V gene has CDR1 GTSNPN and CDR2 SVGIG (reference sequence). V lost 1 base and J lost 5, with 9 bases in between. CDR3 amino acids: CAWSGSFDNEQFF. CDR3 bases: TGTGCCTGGAGTGGGAGTTTCGACAATGAGCAGTTCTTC.

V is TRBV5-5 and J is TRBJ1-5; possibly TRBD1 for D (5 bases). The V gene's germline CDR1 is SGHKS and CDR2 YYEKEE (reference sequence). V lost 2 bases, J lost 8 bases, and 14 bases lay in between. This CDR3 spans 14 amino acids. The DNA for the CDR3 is TGTGCCAGCAGCTTCGGGACTGCCCGGGAGCCCCAGCATTTT. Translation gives CASSFGTAREPQHF.

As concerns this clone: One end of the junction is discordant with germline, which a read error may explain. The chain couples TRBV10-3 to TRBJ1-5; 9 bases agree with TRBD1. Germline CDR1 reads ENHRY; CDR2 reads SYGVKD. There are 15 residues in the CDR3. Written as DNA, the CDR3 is TGTGCCAGCAGTTCGACGACAGGGGGGAATCAGCCCCAGCATTTT. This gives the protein CASSSTTGGNQPQHF.

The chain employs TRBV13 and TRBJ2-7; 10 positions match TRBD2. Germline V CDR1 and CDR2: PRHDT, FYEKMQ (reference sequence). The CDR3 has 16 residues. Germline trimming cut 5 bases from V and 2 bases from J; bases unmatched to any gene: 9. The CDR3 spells CASSPSLAGGTYEQYF. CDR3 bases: TGTGCCAGCAGCCCCTCGTTAGCGGGAGGTACCTACGAGCAGTACTTC.

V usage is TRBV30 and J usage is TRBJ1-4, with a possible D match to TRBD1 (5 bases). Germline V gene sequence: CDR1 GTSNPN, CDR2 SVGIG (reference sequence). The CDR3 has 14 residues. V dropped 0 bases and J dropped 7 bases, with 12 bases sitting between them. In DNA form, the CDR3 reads TGTGCCTGGAGTGTTCGGGGGGACCGTGAAAAACTGTTTTTT. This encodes CAWSVRGDREKLFF.

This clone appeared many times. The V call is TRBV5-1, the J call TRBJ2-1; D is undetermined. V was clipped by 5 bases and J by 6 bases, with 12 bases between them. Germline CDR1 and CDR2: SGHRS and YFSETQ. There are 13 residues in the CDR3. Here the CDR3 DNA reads TGCGCCAGCAGTGAGGTAGTACGCAATGAGCAGTTCTTC. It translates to CASSEVVRNEQFF.

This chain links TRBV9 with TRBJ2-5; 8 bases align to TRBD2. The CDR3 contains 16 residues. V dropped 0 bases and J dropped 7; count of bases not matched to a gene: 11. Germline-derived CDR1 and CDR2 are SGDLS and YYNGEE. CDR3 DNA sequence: TGTGCCAGCAGCGTAGGGGAAAGCGGGAGTGGGAGGACCCAGTACTTC. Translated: CASSVGESGSGRTQYF.

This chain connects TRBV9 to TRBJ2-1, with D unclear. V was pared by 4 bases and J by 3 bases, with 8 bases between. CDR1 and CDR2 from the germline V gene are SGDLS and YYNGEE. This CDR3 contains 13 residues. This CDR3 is CASSSRIYNEQFF. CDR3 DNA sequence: TGTGCCAGCAGCTCGCGAATCTACAATGAGCAGTTCTTC.

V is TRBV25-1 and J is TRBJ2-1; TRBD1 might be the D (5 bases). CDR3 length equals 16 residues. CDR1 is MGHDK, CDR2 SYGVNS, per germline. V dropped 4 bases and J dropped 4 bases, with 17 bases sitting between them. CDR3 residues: CASSAPGRLRYNEQFF. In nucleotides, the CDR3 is TGTGCCAGCAGTGCTCCAGGGCGATTAAGGTACAATGAGCAGTTCTTC.

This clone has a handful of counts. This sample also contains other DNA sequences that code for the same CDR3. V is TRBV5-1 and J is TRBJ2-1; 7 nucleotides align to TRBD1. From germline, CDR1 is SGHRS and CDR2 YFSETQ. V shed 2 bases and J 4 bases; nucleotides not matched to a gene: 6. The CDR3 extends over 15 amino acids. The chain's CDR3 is CASSFGQDFYNEQFF. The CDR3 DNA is TGCGCCAGCAGCTTCGGACAGGACTTTTACAATGAGCAGTTCTTC.

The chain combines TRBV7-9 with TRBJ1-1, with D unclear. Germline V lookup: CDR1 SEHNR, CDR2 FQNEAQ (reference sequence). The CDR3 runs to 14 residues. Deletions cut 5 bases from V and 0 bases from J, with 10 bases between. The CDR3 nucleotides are TGTGCCAGCAGCCATAATACAGTGAACACTGAAGCTTTCTTT. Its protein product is CASSHNTVNTEAFF.

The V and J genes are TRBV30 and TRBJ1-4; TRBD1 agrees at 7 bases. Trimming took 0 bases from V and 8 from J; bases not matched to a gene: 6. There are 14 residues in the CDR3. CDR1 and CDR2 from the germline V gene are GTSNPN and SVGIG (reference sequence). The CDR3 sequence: CAWSVQGGGEKLFF. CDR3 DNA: TGTGCCTGGAGTGTACAAGGGGGCGGGGAAAAACTGTTTTTT. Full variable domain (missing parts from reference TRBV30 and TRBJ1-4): SQTIHQWPATLVQPVGSPLSLECTVEGTSNPNLYWYRQAAGRGLQLLFYSVGIGQISSEVPQNLSASRPQDRQFILSSKKLLLSDSGFYLCAWSVQGGGEKLFFGSGTQLSVL.

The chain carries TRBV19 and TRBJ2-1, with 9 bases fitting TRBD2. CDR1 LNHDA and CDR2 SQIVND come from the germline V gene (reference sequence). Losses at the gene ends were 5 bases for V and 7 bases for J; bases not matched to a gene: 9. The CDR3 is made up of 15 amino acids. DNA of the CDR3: TGTGCCAGTAGTCCCGAGGGACTAGCTGGGAATGAGCAGTTCTTC. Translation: CASSPEGLAGNEQFF.

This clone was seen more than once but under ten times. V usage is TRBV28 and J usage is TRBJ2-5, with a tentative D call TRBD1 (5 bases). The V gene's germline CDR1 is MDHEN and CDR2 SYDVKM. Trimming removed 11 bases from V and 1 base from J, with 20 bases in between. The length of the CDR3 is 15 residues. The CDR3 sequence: CASRWGSSGQETQYF. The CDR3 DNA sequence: TGTGCCTCAAGGTGGGGCAGTTCAGGCCAAGAGACCCAGTACTTC.